The rows below give T cell receptor beta chains drawn from one sample of a study of shared clonotypes between healthy human individuals. This table comes from immunoSEQ multiplex PCR, and its TCRdb copy is limited to in-frame clones, with some not included. The sample lists fewer than 1.8 million clones, approximately 98.5% occurring once. The sample was naive CD4+ T cells sorted from blood. The receptors were gathered from a man between 25 and 39 years old in good health. Both conserved end residues are part of each CDR3. A D gene is named only where the DNA matches it firmly. Size values are once, few and many counts, or a class for expanded clones, and some rows have none.

DNA	CDR3	size	V	D	J
TGTGCCAGCAAGGGACAGACCCTACGGAAGCAGTACTTC	CASKGQTLRKQYF	-	TRBV7-8	TRBD1	TRBJ2-7
TGTGCCAGCAGTGCTACGGGTTCCAAAAACATTCAGTACTTC	CASSATGSKNIQYF	-	TRBV2	-	TRBJ2-4
TGTGCCAGCAGCCCCCTGGGGCAGGGTCCCCTCCACAATAGTGTGCCCCAGCATTTT	CASSPLGQGPLHNSVPQHF	-	TRBV7-9	-	TRBJ1-5
TGTGCCAGCTCACGGGACAGGGGGGAGCAGTACTTC	CASSRDRGEQYF	-	TRBV18	TRBD1	TRBJ2-7
TGCGCCAGCAGCTACGGACAGGGAAGTATCTATGGCTACACCTTC	CASSYGQGSIYGYTF	-	TRBV5-1	TRBD1	TRBJ1-2
TGTGCCAGCAGTCGCGGCGGCGGGAGGGGCTACGAGCAGTACTTC	CASSRGGGRGYEQYF	-	TRBV28	TRBD2	TRBJ2-7
TGTGCCAGCAGCTTAGGACCAAGCGGGAGGACCCCCACCTACGAGCAGTACTTC	CASSLGPSGRTPTYEQYF	once	TRBV7-8	TRBD2	TRBJ2-7
TGTGCCAGCAGTTACTCTGCCTACGAGCAGTACTTC	CASSYSAYEQYF	once	TRBV6-5	-	TRBJ2-7
TGTGCCAGCCAAGGGCCCCCTGACTTCGAGCAGTACTTC	CASQGPPDFEQYF	-	TRBV5-3	-	TRBJ2-7
TGCGCCAGCAGCCGGGACAGAATAGCCTACAATGAGCAGTTCTTC	CASSRDRIAYNEQFF	-	TRBV5-1	TRBD1	TRBJ2-1